This T cell receptor beta chain is from a study of CD8 T cells in ankylosing spondylitis. The study's findings and limits: Fewer than ten highly homologous variants made up a TCR beta motif, and this motif appeared characteristic of ankylosing spondylitis blood. Enrichment of disease-linked clones was reportedly significant in matched ankylosing spondylitis synovial fluid.

Germline V CDR1 and CDR2: SEHNR, FQNEAQ (reference sequence). This CDR3 region has 15 residues. Trimming stripped 1 base from V and 4 bases from J, with 13 bases between. One entry per CDR3 protein, called by TCRdb with MiXCR from the 5' RACE reads. This sample has some 100,000 distinct CDR3 sequences, with approximately 9.6% found just once. This clonotype was observed a few times. Its cognate antigen is unknown. Specimen: blood, either unsorted or a sorted T cell fraction (not recorded which). The chain recombines TRBV7-9 with TRBJ1-1; D might be TRBD1 (5 bases). This sequence was found in a male donor with ankylosing spondylitis. DNA of the CDR3: TGTGCCAGCAGCTTAGTTGAGGGGTACGGCACTGAAGCTTTCTTT. Translating gives CASSLVEGYGTEAFF.